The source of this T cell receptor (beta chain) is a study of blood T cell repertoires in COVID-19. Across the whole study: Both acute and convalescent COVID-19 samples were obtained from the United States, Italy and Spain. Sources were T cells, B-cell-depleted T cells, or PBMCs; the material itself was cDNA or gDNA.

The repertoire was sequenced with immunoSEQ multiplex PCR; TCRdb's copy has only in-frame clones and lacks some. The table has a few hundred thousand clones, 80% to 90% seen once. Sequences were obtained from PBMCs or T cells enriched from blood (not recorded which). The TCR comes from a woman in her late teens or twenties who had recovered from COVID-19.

This CDR3 is CARTGKDTEAFF. The CDR3 DNA reads TGTGCCAGGACAGGGAAGGACACTGAAGCTTTCTTT. J is TRBJ1-1 and V is TRBV6-5; 7 bases map to TRBD1. Germline loops: CDR1 MNHEY, CDR2 SVGAGI. The ends lost 9 bases at V and 3 bases at J; junction bases unmatched: 4. CDR3 size: 12 residues.